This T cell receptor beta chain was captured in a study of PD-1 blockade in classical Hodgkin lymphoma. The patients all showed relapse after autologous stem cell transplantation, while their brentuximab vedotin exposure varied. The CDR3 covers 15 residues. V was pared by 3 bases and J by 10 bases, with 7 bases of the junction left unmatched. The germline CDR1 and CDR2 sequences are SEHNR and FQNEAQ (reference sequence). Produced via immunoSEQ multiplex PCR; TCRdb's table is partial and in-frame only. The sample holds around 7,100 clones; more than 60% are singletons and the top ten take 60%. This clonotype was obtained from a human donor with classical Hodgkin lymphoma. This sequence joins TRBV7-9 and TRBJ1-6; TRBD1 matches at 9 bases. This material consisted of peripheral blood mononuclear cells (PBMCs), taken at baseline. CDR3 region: CASSLYRDRESPLHF. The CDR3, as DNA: TGTGCCAGCAGCTTGTACCGGGACAGGGAATCACCCCTCCACTTT.